A selection of T cell receptor beta chains follows, all from one sample in a study of immune characterization of retroperitoneal liposarcoma. TCRdb reprocessed the PCR reads with MiXCR, giving one entry per CDR3 protein. The sample yields about 10,000 distinct CDR3 sequences, 25% to 30% seen once. Sample: tumor tissue. These receptor sequences come from a male donor with retroperitoneal liposarcoma. Each CDR3 is given with its conserved first and last residue. The order of the fields is J gene, clone size, V gene, CDR3 protein. Clone sizes are given selectively: once, few, many, or a class where the clone is expanded.

TRBJ2-3,NA,TRBV7-2,CASSPPFLRGGPYEQYF
TRBJ2-3,many,TRBV6-1,CASSYRGGALDTQYF
NA,NA,TRBV27,CASSLSGQGPYEQYF
TRBJ1-5,few,TRBV6-1,CASSEHFTGSGQPQHF
TRBJ2-5,medium-sized,TRBV6-1,CAGAPGLAGDGTQYF
TRBJ2-1,medium-sized,TRBV12-3/TRBV12-4,CASSLEAWTSGRANEQFF
TRBJ1-5,many,TRBV7-2,CASSSPGEHQPQHF
TRBJ2-5,large,TRBV6-1,CASSEADRYQETQYF
TRBJ2-1,NA,TRBV7-2,CASSAPFVAGDETQFF
TRBJ2-7,many,TRBV7-6,CASSTEAFYEQYF
TRBJ2-3,NA,TRBV27,CASSLSPRGDTQYF
TRBJ2-5,few,TRBV6-4,CASSDPYSAYNEQYF
TRBJ2-1,few,TRBV28,CASSLGGWNEQFF
TRBJ2-5,few,TRBV7-2,CASSTWTAETQYF
TRBJ2-5,many,TRBV27,CASSGQTQYF
TRBJ2-7,NA,TRBV10-2,CASTTGLGTSYEQYF
TRBJ1-1,NA,TRBV6-1,CASSDSTTGRIEAFF
TRBJ2-1,NA,TRBV28,CASSIYLTEQFF
NA,many,TRBV12-3/TRBV12-4,CASSFTGTSDEQYF
TRBJ2-5,NA,TRBV11-3,CASSLDLGQSYNEQYF
TRBJ2-5,once,TRBV6-8,CASSYRTSDREETQYF
TRBJ2-1,few,TRBV28,CASPRQGVGEQFF
TRBJ1-5,few,TRBV12-3/TRBV12-4,CASSPPRSNQPQHF
TRBJ2-1,medium-sized,TRBV6-1,CASSEMRDLKNQETQFF
TRBJ2-1,many,TRBV7-8,CASSFPRKGATYNEQFF
TRBJ2-7,many,TRBV7-2,CASSPWRGTYEQYF
NA,NA,TRBV7-2,CASSLTSGSSYEQYF
TRBJ2-1,medium-sized,TRBV7-8,CASRPYQGPSYEQFF
NA,few,TRBV27,CASSYRQGHYEQYF
NA,NA,TRBV28,CASSTGNHEQYF
TRBJ2-1,few,TRBV25-1,CASSGLAGGETQFF
TRBJ2-1,medium-sized,TRBV7-2,CASSIKETQFF
TRBJ2-1,few,TRBV12-3/TRBV12-4,CASSPGSGPDNEQFF
TRBJ1-1,NA,TRBV6-1,CASSQGQGRGTEAFF
NA,NA,TRBV6-2/TRBV6-3,CASSWQGQETQYF
TRBJ2-1,NA,TRBV6-1,CASSEPARAAYNEQFF